A selection of T cell receptor beta chains follows, all from one sample in a study of beta chain features in type 1 diabetes. TCRdb's table, derived via immunoSEQ multiplex PCR, lists solely in-frame clones and lacks some. Of some 160,000 clones listed, about 10% were seen once; the top ten hold 0.7%. Sequenced material: central memory CD4+ T cells from blood. Receptor source: a woman aged 25 to 45 with type 1 diabetes. The CDR3 runs from the conserved cysteine through the conserved F or W. Fields, in order: CDR3 protein, CDR3 DNA, J gene, V gene, clone size, D gene. A D gene is named only where the DNA matches it firmly. Clone sizes are given selectively: once, few, many, or a class where the clone is expanded.

cdr3_aa: CASSDNWREETQYF
cdr3_nt: TGTGCCAGCAGTGATAATTGGAGAGAAGAGACCCAGTACTTC
j_call: TRBJ2-5
v_call: TRBV25-1
clone_size: few
d_call: NA

cdr3_aa: CASTRDRGVHGYTF
cdr3_nt: TGTGCCAGCACCAGGGACAGGGGGGTCCATGGCTACACCTTC
j_call: TRBJ1-2
v_call: TRBV6-5
clone_size: few
d_call: TRBD1

cdr3_aa: CASSRTSSQETQYF
cdr3_nt: TGTGCCAGCAGCCGGACTAGCTCACAAGAGACCCAGTACTTC
j_call: TRBJ2-5
v_call: TRBV7-2
clone_size: few
d_call: TRBD2

cdr3_aa: CASSWTDNEQFF
cdr3_nt: TGCGCCAGCAGCTGGACAGACAATGAGCAGTTCTTC
j_call: TRBJ2-1
v_call: TRBV5-1
clone_size: few
d_call: NA

cdr3_aa: CASGPPRAANQPQHF
cdr3_nt: TGTGCCAGCGGTCCCCCCAGGGCTGCCAATCAGCCCCAGCATTTT
j_call: TRBJ1-5
v_call: TRBV28
clone_size: few
d_call: NA

cdr3_aa: CASRTLLAGGYNEQFF
cdr3_nt: TGTGCCAGTAGGACTCTACTAGCGGGAGGCTACAATGAGCAGTTCTTC
j_call: TRBJ2-1
v_call: TRBV19
clone_size: NA
d_call: TRBD2

cdr3_aa: CASSPSQIYEQYF
cdr3_nt: TGTGCCAGCTCACCTTCGCAGATCTACGAGCAGTACTTC
j_call: TRBJ2-7
v_call: TRBV18
clone_size: many
d_call: NA

cdr3_aa: CASSLAGGTTEAFF
cdr3_nt: TGCGCCAGCAGCTTGGCAGGGGGGACCACTGAAGCTTTCTTT
j_call: TRBJ1-1
v_call: TRBV5-1
clone_size: few
d_call: TRBD1

cdr3_aa: CASSSHQIQGAQHF
cdr3_nt: TGTGCCAGCAGCTCCCACCAAATACAGGGCGCCCAGCATTTT
j_call: TRBJ1-5
v_call: TRBV7-8
clone_size: few
d_call: NA

cdr3_aa: CASSSPGFGGTSGNTIYF
cdr3_nt: TGTGCCAGCAGTTCTCCCGGGTTTGGAGGGACCTCTGGAAACACCATATATTTT
j_call: TRBJ1-3
v_call: TRBV28
clone_size: few
d_call: NA

cdr3_aa: CASRRGDSSYEQYF
cdr3_nt: TGTGCCAGCAGACGAGGGGACAGCTCCTACGAGCAGTACTTC
j_call: TRBJ2-7
v_call: TRBV7-9
clone_size: few
d_call: TRBD1